The clone carrying this T cell receptor (beta chain) appeared a few times. Its target is not known. The CDR3 has 14 amino acids. V was pared by 1 base and J by 8 bases, with 2 bases of the junction left unmatched. Germline loops: CDR1 SGHNT, CDR2 YYREEE (reference sequence). This specimen comes from a study of cytomegalovirus exposure and HLA in healthy donors. Study information: In a later analysis, it was reported that the approximately 120 validation repertoires had been produced on the same platform as the 690 or so repertoires belonging to the first cohort.

Measured with immunoSEQ multiplex PCR; TCRdb has only the in-frame clones, and not every one. Here the sample spans 45,000 to 65,000 clones, 89% being singletons. Whole-study results and caveats: Cytomegalovirus association was assigned to more than 150 TCR beta chains. A few chains tied to CMV proved CMV antigen-specific in vitro.

Input material: PBMCs. The origin of this receptor is a woman between 18 and 29 years old in good health and CMV-seronegative. The chain joins TRBV5-4 to TRBJ1-6; the match to TRBD1 covers 8 bases. Here the CDR3 reads CASSLNRGDSPLHF. The CDR3 DNA follows: TGTGCCAGCAGCTTGAACAGGGGGGATTCACCCCTCCACTTT.